This entry concerns a single T cell receptor beta chain. What it recognizes is unknown. These data come from a study of T cell responses to AZD1222 COVID-19 vaccine. Assay: immunoSEQ multiplex PCR; the TCRdb copy retains only in-frame clones and omits some. The sample carries more than 85,000 clones, nearly 90% recorded once. Regarding the study as a whole: Unmutated variant regions reportedly attract nearly half of all spike-specific TCRs. Baseline seropositivity occurred in only a handful of AZD1222 recipients. No repertoire was sampled before or during the peak T cell response, only after it.

The TCR sequence derives from an adult who received the AZD1222 COVID-19 vaccine. The material was peripheral blood, obtained 28 days after the second AZD1222 dose.

The CDR3 coding sequence is TGTGCCAGCAGCTCGACTAGCGAGGATGAGCAGTTCTTC. Translating gives CASSSTSEDEQFF. The chain is built from TRBV11-3 and TRBJ2-1; 8 bases line up with TRBD2. This CDR3 is 13 amino acids long. V trimming: 4 bases; J trimming: 8 bases; junction bases outside the gene matches: 4. Germline lookup yields CDR1 SGHNT and CDR2 YENEEA.